The 25 T cell receptor beta chains given below trace back to one sample, sequenced in a study of lymphopenia after photon versus proton radiotherapy. The assay was immunoSEQ multiplex PCR, and TCRdb's table has in-frame clones only and misses some. This sample has 52,000 or so clones; more than 90% occur once, and the top ten carry more than 15%. Sample: peripheral blood, taken from a patient treated with photon-based radiotherapy. All receptors derive from a middle-aged woman with cholangiocarcinoma.

In DNA, the CDR3 is TGTGCCAGCAGCTTAGCCCCCCAGGGGGCGGGACTGTTTTTT. Translated: CASSLAPQGAGLFF. The J gene is TRBJ1-4, the V gene TRBV11-2; 8 positions agree with TRBD1. V dropped 1 base and J dropped 13; count of bases not matched to a gene: 8. This CDR3 has 14 residues. Germline lookup yields CDR1 SGHAT and CDR2 FQNNGV.

This chain connects TRBV4-2 to TRBJ1-5; maybe TRBD1 (5 bases). CDR1 LGHNA and CDR2 YNFKEQ come from the germline V gene. The V and J ends lost 4 bases and 1 base respectively, with 11 bases between them. The CDR3 loop spans 15 amino acids. Written as DNA, the CDR3 is TGTGCCAGCAGCCCGAGTGAGGGGAGCAATCAGCCCCAGCATTTT. Amino acids: CASSPSEGSNQPQHF.

V gene TRBV6-6 combines with J gene TRBJ1-4; perhaps TRBD1 as D (5 bases). The germline CDR1 and CDR2 sequences are MNHNY and SVGAGI (reference sequence). The ends were cut back, 5 bases at V and 8 bases at J, with 18 bases in the middle. The CDR3 is 15 residues long. CDR3: CASSRRDSEGEKLFF. CDR3 DNA: TGTGCCAGCAGTCGGCGGGACTCAGAAGGGGAAAAACTGTTTTTT.

The chain links TRBV12-5 to TRBJ2-7; D gene uncertain. Looked up from germline, CDR1 is LGHNT and CDR2 is FRNRAP. V was shortened by 3 bases and J by 0 bases, with 9 bases between the two germline ends. The CDR3 length is 14 residues. The CDR3: CASGFRQDSYEQYF. CDR3 coding DNA: TGTGCTAGTGGTTTTCGGCAAGACTCCTACGAGCAGTACTTC. Together with reference TRBV12-5 and TRBJ2-7, the CDR3 gives the full variable domain: DARVTQTPRHKVTEMGQEVTMRCQPILGHNTVFWYRQTMMQGLELLAYFRNRAPLDDSGMPKDRFSAEMPDATLATLKIQPSEPRDSAVYFCASGFRQDSYEQYFGPGTRLTVT.

The chain recombines TRBV10-3 with TRBJ2-1; D uncertain. Germline V gene data show CDR1 as ENHRY and CDR2 as SYGVKD. CDR3 length: 12 residues. V was clipped by 3 bases and J by 10 bases, with 10 bases between them. The CDR3 loop reads CAISDTIGEQFF. Written as DNA, the CDR3 is TGTGCCATCAGTGATACCATCGGGGAGCAGTTCTTC.

The chain has TRBV4-2 and TRBJ2-1, with a tentative D call TRBD2 (6 bases). V was shortened by 4 bases and J by 6 bases, with 16 bases between the two germline ends. The CDR3 has 15 amino acids. Germline-derived CDR1 and CDR2 are LGHNA and YNFKEQ. For the CDR3, the DNA is TGTGCCAGCAGCCTCTTGGGAGGTTGGGGCAATGAGCAGTTCTTC. Its translation is CASSLLGGWGNEQFF.

Comments on this clone: The junction differs from germline at one of its ends, possibly a read error. The V gene is TRBV5-1, the J gene TRBJ1-1, with 9 bases matching TRBD1. The CDR3 is 13 residues long. Germline CDR1 and CDR2: SGHRS and YFSETQ. CDR3 in DNA: TGTGCCAGCAGCTTGGGACAGGGAGCTGAAGCTTTCTTT. Amino acid sequence: CASSLGQGAEAFF. Full variable domain (rest looked up from reference TRBV5-1 and TRBJ1-1): KAGVTQTPRYLIKTRGQQVTLSCSPISGHRSVSWYQQTPGQGLQFLFEYFSETQRNKGNFPGRFSGRQFSNSRSEMNVSTLELGDSALYLCASSLGQGAEAFFGQGTRLTVV.

V is TRBV7-8 and J is TRBJ2-2; 12 bases agree with TRBD2. The germline gives CDR1 SGHVS, CDR2 FQNEAQ. V was clipped by 5 bases and J by 5 bases; unmatched bases: 6. The CDR3 totals 16 residues. The DNA of the CDR3 is TGTGCCAGCAGCATAAGACTAGCGGGAGAGACCGGGGAGCTGTTTTTT. This translates into CASSIRLAGETGELFF.

The rearrangement joins TRBV6-5 to TRBJ2-3; maybe TRBD1 (5 bases). CDR1 MNHEY and CDR2 SVGAGI come from the germline V gene. The CDR3 covers 13 residues. The V end was cut by 8 bases, the J end by 3 bases, with 12 bases between. The CDR3 DNA reads TGTGCCAGCCGGCTACGGACAACAGATACGCAGTATTTT. Protein: CASRLRTTDTQYF.

The CDR3 DNA is TGTGCCAGCAGTTTGGGCGGGAGGGCCTTTGATGAGCAGTTCTTC. This translates into CASSLGGRAFDEQFF. The chain carries TRBV27 and TRBJ2-1, with 9 nucleotides matching TRBD2. This CDR3 has 15 amino acids. V dropped 3 bases and J dropped 8; count of bases not matched to a gene: 8. Germline CDR1 is MNHEY and CDR2 is SMNVEV (reference sequence).

The V gene is TRBV9, the J gene TRBJ2-3; 7 nucleotides align to TRBD2. The CDR3 consists of 15 residues. V shed 3 bases, J shed 1 base, and the junction held 5 bases outside the gene matches. In germline, CDR1 is SGDLS, CDR2 YYNGEE. The CDR3 reads CASSGRDYRTDTQYF. CDR3 DNA: TGTGCCAGCAGCGGCCGGGACTACCGCACAGATACGCAGTATTTT.

CDR3 nucleotide sequence: TGTGCCAGCAGCTTGGCCACAGGGAATCAGCCCCAGCATTTT. Protein: CASSLATGNQPQHF. The chain links TRBV5-4 to TRBJ1-5; D is perhaps TRBD1 (6 bases). The CDR3 extends over 14 amino acids. The germline CDR1 and CDR2 sequences are SGHNT and YYREEE (reference sequence). V was clipped by 0 bases and J by 4 bases, with 8 bases between them.

The chain has TRBV5-1 and TRBJ2-3, with 8 bases identical to TRBD2. V lost 0 bases, J lost 0 bases, and 9 bases stayed unmatched. Germline CDR1 and CDR2: SGHRS and YFSETQ. The CDR3 consists of 18 residues. The CDR3 nucleotides read TGCGCCAGCAGCTTGGAGAGGACTAGCACGTCAAGCACAGATACGCAGTATTTT. This sequence encodes CASSLERTSTSSTDTQYF.

The rearrangement uses TRBV10-1 and TRBJ1-1; a weak D match, TRBD1 (5 bases). Trimming shortened V by 3 bases and J by 1 base, and 12 bases separated the two germline ends. The CDR3 runs 15 residues. CDR1 and CDR2 (germline): WNHNN, SYGVQD (reference sequence). CDR3 DNA sequence: TGCGCCAGCAGTGAATCGGGGCTCTCGAACACTGAAGCTTTCTTT. It codes for CASSESGLSNTEAFF.

The chain has TRBV27 and TRBJ2-1, with 8 bases aligning to TRBD2. The CDR3 spans 16 residues. Looked up from germline, CDR1 is MNHEY and CDR2 is SMNVEV (reference sequence). Trimming removed 1 base from V and 4 bases from J; junction bases left unmatched: 6. DNA for the CDR3: TGTGCCAGCAGTTTATTGGACGGGGGGGGTTACAATGAGCAGTTCTTC. This gives the protein CASSLLDGGGYNEQFF.

The V and J genes are TRBV7-9 and TRBJ2-3, with a possible D match to TRBD2 (6 bases). V was cut by 6 bases and J by 4 bases, with 17 bases left in between. Germline V gives CDR1 SEHNR, CDR2 FQNEAQ (reference sequence). The length of the CDR3 is 15 residues. CDR3 residues: CASREGALGADTQYF. DNA for the CDR3: TGTGCCAGCAGGGAGGGCGCGTTGGGGGCAGATACGCAGTATTTT.

The V gene is TRBV7-9, the J gene TRBJ2-2; 7 bases agree with TRBD2. Trimming removed 8 bases from V and 2 bases from J; junction bases left unmatched: 11. CDR3 length: 16 residues. Per the germline V gene, CDR1 is SEHNR and CDR2 is FQNEAQ (reference sequence). CDR3 DNA sequence: TGTGCCAGCCCTCCGGGGGGAGCTAGTAACACCGGGGAGCTGTTTTTT. It is translated as CASPPGGASNTGELFF. Full variable domain (rest looked up from reference TRBV7-9 and TRBJ2-2): DTGVSQNPRHKITKRGQNVTFRCDPISEHNRLYWYRQTLGQGPEFLTYFQNEAQLEKSRLLSDRFSAERPKGSFSTLEIQRTEQGDSAMYLCASPPGGASNTGELFFGEGSRLTVL.

This chain connects TRBV4-3 to TRBJ2-1; TRBD2 matches at 9 bases. J gave up 7 bases and V 0 bases, and 4 bases lay outside the gene matches. CDR1 and CDR2 from the germline V gene are LGHNA and YSLEER. The CDR3 covers 15 residues. For the CDR3, the DNA is TGCGCCAGCAGCCAAGACCCCCTAGCGGGGAATGAGCAGTTCTTC. It translates to CASSQDPLAGNEQFF.

As concerns this clone: The junction departs from germline at one end; a sequencing error may be responsible. The same CDR3 also results from other DNA sequences found in this sample. The rearrangement uses TRBV4-1 and TRBJ2-6, with 8 bases fitting TRBD1. This CDR3 is built from 19 residues. Germline-derived CDR1 and CDR2 are MGHRA and YSYEKL. CDR3 loop: CASSQDHGQGASGANVLTF. CDR3 nucleotides: TGCGCCAGCAGCCAAGATCACGGTCAGGGGGCGTCTGGGGCCAACGTCCTGACTTTT.

This sequence joins TRBV6-6 and TRBJ1-1; 9 positions match TRBD1. Trimming took 6 bases from V and 8 from J; bases not matched to a gene: 16. CDR1 and CDR2 (germline): MNHNY, SVGAGI (reference sequence). This CDR3 spans 16 amino acids. The DNA for the CDR3 is TGTGCCAGCAGCCAGGGGACAGGGCCTTTTCAACAGGAAGCTTTCTTT. It translates to CASSQGTGPFQQEAFF.

This sequence joins TRBV19 and TRBJ1-5, with a possible D match to TRBD1 (5 bases). The CDR3 loop spans 16 amino acids. V was trimmed by 7 bases and J by 1 base, leaving 17 bases between them. The germline gives CDR1 LNHDA, CDR2 SQIVND (reference sequence). The CDR3 here is CASNGAGTRSNQPQHF. In DNA form, the CDR3 reads TGTGCCAGTAATGGCGCGGGGACCCGGAGCAATCAGCCCCAGCATTTT.

V gene TRBV27 combines with J gene TRBJ1-1; no clear D gene. Trimming removed 5 bases from V and 4 bases from J, with 14 bases in between. The length of the CDR3 is 14 residues. Germline V CDR1 and CDR2: MNHEY, SMNVEV (reference sequence). This CDR3 is CASSQTPSGTEAFF. CDR3 bases: TGTGCCAGCAGTCAGACACCGTCCGGCACTGAAGCTTTCTTT.

The V and J genes are TRBV5-4 and TRBJ2-1; the D gene is possibly TRBD1 (8 bases). From germline, CDR1 is SGHNT and CDR2 YYREEE (reference sequence). The CDR3 contains 16 residues. Trimming stripped 4 bases from V and 8 bases from J, with 22 bases between. As DNA, the CDR3 is TGTGCCAGCAGCATACCAGGGGGCGGGGGACAGGATGAGCAGTTCTTC. It is translated as CASSIPGGGGQDEQFF.

The J gene is TRBJ1-2, the V gene TRBV29-1; tentative D call: TRBD1 (5 bases). The CDR3 length is 11 residues. Germline V lookup: CDR1 SQVTM, CDR2 ANQGSEA. V lost 7 bases and J lost 8, with 14 bases in between. CDR3 nucleotides: TGCAGCGCCTTAGACAGTACAGGCTACACCTTC. This encodes CSALDSTGYTF.

This clone rates as medium-sized. This chain joins TRBV27 and TRBJ2-1; D is possibly TRBD1 or TRBD2 (6 bases each). Germline CDR1 is MNHEY and CDR2 is SMNVEV (reference sequence). The CDR3 contains 14 residues. The V gene lost 8 bases and the J gene lost 4 bases, with 15 bases spanning the gap. In nucleotides, the CDR3 is TGTGCCAGCGCACCCGAGGGGGGTTACAATGAGCAGTTCTTC. Protein product: CASAPEGGYNEQFF.